This TCR beta chain was sequenced during a study of T cells in Graves' hyperthyroidism and ophthalmopathy. Study at large: The initial diagnosis was the point when peripheral blood was collected, ahead of any treatment.

Uncontrolled infection, other autoimmune disease, pregnancy or lactation led to exclusion. PBMCs were collected from an approximately 9 ml volume of fresh peripheral blood. This clonotype was detected a few times. Its specificity is unknown. J gave up 15 bases and V 6 bases, and 14 bases lay outside the gene matches. The CDR3 totals 13 residues. Per germline, CDR1 ENHRY and CDR2 SYGVKD. Study-level findings and limits: Most thyroid clonotypes with frequency above 0.001 were detected in blood.

Amplified regions were TCR beta CDR3 sequences from RNA transcripts. The TCR CDR3 first-round RT-PCR relied on the HTBI primer set. MiXCR was run by TCRdb on the multiplex PCR reads, yielding one entry per CDR3 protein. This sample carries around 440,000 distinct CDR3 sequences, around a sixth of them seen once, and the ten largest clones take around 7.7%. This clonotype originated in a woman under 30 with Graves' hyperthyroidism. Sequencing was carried out using blood. The rearrangement links TRBV10-3 to TRBJ2-1; 7 positions match TRBD1. CDR3 nucleotides: TGTGCCATCAGGGCCGGGACAGAGGATCGTGGGTTCTTC. It codes for CAIRAGTEDRGFF.